One and the same sample provided the 19 T cell receptor beta chains below, sequenced in a study of blood T cell repertoires in COVID-19. Using immunoSEQ multiplex PCR, the repertoire was profiled, and TCRdb retains in-frame clones only, with some absent. This sample yields 200,000 to 250,000 clones, of which 85% are seen a single time; 15% to 20% belongs to the top ten. Sequencing input: PBMCs or T cells enriched from blood (not recorded which). The receptors were sampled from a man aged 40-49 years who had recovered from COVID-19.

The chain combines TRBV19 with TRBJ1-2; D is possibly TRBD1 (6 bases). The ends were cut back, 9 bases at V and 0 bases at J, with 26 bases in the middle. Looked up from germline, CDR1 is LNHDA and CDR2 is SQIVND (reference sequence). This CDR3 has 18 residues. The chain's CDR3 is CASQREGGSDLANYGYTF. The CDR3 bases are TGTGCCAGCCAAAGGGAAGGGGGATCAGACCTTGCTAACTATGGCTACACCTTC.

This chain links TRBV7-3 with TRBJ2-2; a weak D match, TRBD1 (7 bases). The length of the CDR3 is 15 residues. Deletions cut 5 bases from V and 0 bases from J, with 10 bases between. The germline V gene encodes CDR1 SGHTA and CDR2 FQGTGA. In DNA, the CDR3 is TGTGCCAGCAGCCAGGGGGGCACGAACACCGGGGAGCTGTTTTTT. It codes for CASSQGGTNTGELFF.

The table lists this clone with a few counts. The chain combines TRBV3-1 (or the pseudogene TRBV3-2) with TRBJ1-3, with TRBD1 as a possible D gene (6 bases). This CDR3 region has 17 residues. V lost 4 bases, J lost 0 bases, and 16 bases lay in between. Germline lookup yields CDR1 LGHDT and CDR2 YNNKEL (reference sequence). The CDR3 reads CASSPRGALFSGNTIYF. The DNA for the CDR3 is TGTGCCAGCAGCCCACGGGGGGCACTTTTCTCTGGAAACACCATATATTTT.

V and J are TRBV2 and TRBJ2-2; possible D gene TRBD1, 5 bases. V gave up 1 base and J gave up 0 bases, with 6 bases separating them. Germline CDR1 and CDR2: SNHLY and FYNNEI. This CDR3 has 15 residues. The CDR3 reads CASSEGTTNTGELFF. Here the CDR3 DNA reads TGTGCCAGCAGTGAAGGGACAACGAACACCGGGGAGCTGTTTTTT.

The chain recombines TRBV11-3 with TRBJ2-5; D not resolved. Germline V gives CDR1 SGHNT, CDR2 YENEEA. This CDR3 region has 17 residues. V was cut by 0 bases and J by 1 base, with 15 bases left in between. This chain's CDR3 is CASSLDNPGVSQETQYF. In DNA, the CDR3 is TGTGCCAGCAGCTTAGATAACCCCGGAGTCTCCCAAGAGACCCAGTACTTC. Full variable domain (outside the CDR3, taken from reference TRBV11-3 and TRBJ2-5): EAGVVQSPRYKIIEKKQPVAFWCNPISGHNTLYWYLQNLGQGPELLIRYENEEAVDDSQLPKDRFSAERLKGVDSTLKIQPAELGDSAVYLCASSLDNPGVSQETQYFGPGTRLLVL.

The V call is TRBV4-2, the J call TRBJ2-2; the match to TRBD2 covers 7 bases. After removal of 5 bases from V and 6 bases from J, the junction contained 9 bases not matched to a gene. In germline, CDR1 is LGHNA, CDR2 YNFKEQ. The length of the CDR3 is 15 residues. The chain's CDR3 is CASSSRDYTPGELFF. The DNA for the CDR3 is TGTGCCAGCAGCTCCCGGGACTATACCCCCGGGGAGCTGTTTTTT.

The chain carries TRBV5-8 and TRBJ2-1; the match to TRBD1 covers 9 bases. The CDR3 covers 15 residues. V trimming: 5 bases; J trimming: 4 bases; junction bases outside the gene matches: 7. From germline, CDR1 is SGHTS and CDR2 YDEGEE. DNA for the CDR3: TGTGCCAGCAGAACCGGGACAGGGATGTACAATGAGCAGTTCTTC. This encodes CASRTGTGMYNEQFF.

J is TRBJ2-2 and V is TRBV2, with a weak D call TRBD2 (6 bases). The CDR3 is 11 amino acids. V lost 8 bases to trimming and J lost 12 bases, with 13 bases between them. The germline V gene encodes CDR1 SNHLY and CDR2 FYNNEI. The CDR3 here is CASRTTLKLFF. The CDR3 region has the DNA TGTGCCAGCCGGACTACCTTGAAGCTGTTTTTT.

This clone has only a few counts. The rearrangement uses TRBV18 and TRBJ1-2, with D tentatively TRBD1 (5 bases). Trimming took 1 base from V and 4 from J, leaving 13 bases between them. CDR1 and CDR2 from the germline V gene are KGHSH and LQKENI. The CDR3 totals 15 residues. CDR3 in amino acids: CASSPQDGGTYGYTF. The CDR3 DNA reads as TGTGCCAGCTCACCACAGGATGGAGGGACCTATGGCTACACCTTC.

V gene TRBV5-4 combines with J gene TRBJ1-5; no clear D gene. Looked up from germline, CDR1 is SGHNT and CDR2 is YYREEE (reference sequence). Trimming removed 4 bases at V and 5 bases at J, with 16 bases between. The CDR3 extends over 15 amino acids. CDR3 DNA: TGTGCCAGCAGCATTTATCCCGGGGAGGATCAGCCCCAGCATTTT. Translated: CASSIYPGEDQPQHF.

This clone was seen a few times. The V gene is TRBV30, the J gene TRBJ1-4; 7 bases line up with TRBD1. V dropped 6 bases and J dropped 1; count of bases not matched to a gene: 17. Germline loops: CDR1 GTSNPN, CDR2 SVGIG (reference sequence). This CDR3 spans 18 amino acids. The CDR3 nucleotides read TGTGCCTGCGCCTCCGGGACAGACGGCCCTTTAACTAATGAAAAACTGTTTTTT. It yields the protein CACASGTDGPLTNEKLFF.

This chain joins TRBV11-2 and TRBJ2-7; 7 nucleotides agree with TRBD1. Germline CDR1 and CDR2: SGHAT and FQNNGV. The CDR3 is 16 amino acids. The trim removed 6 bases at V and 2 bases at J, leaving 13 bases unmatched. CDR3 in amino acids: CASSPDFGTVTYEQYF. The CDR3 region has the DNA TGTGCCAGCAGTCCAGACTTCGGGACAGTGACCTACGAGCAGTACTTC.

The chain carries TRBV20-1 and TRBJ2-1, with TRBD2 as a possible D gene (6 bases). V lost 1 base, J lost 8 bases, and 6 bases lay in between. Germline V gene data show CDR1 as DFQATT and CDR2 as SNEGSKA (reference sequence). The CDR3 is 11 residues long. The CDR3 coding sequence is TGCAGTGCTAGAGGCGGGGATGAGCAGTTCTTC. Its translation: CSARGGDEQFF.

The chain employs TRBV27 and TRBJ1-2; D remains unclear. The length of the CDR3 is 13 residues. Trimming pared 2 bases from V and 4 bases from J, leaving 8 bases between. CDR1 MNHEY and CDR2 SMNVEV come from the germline V gene (reference sequence). CDR3 coding DNA: TGTGCCAGCAGTTTAAGCGAGTTCTATGGCTACACCTTC. The encoded protein is CASSLSEFYGYTF.

The CDR3 is CASSIGTGRRLSGANVLTF. The CDR3 DNA reads as TGTGCCAGCAGTATCGGGACAGGGAGGAGGCTCTCAGGGGCCAACGTCCTGACTTTC. The rearrangement links TRBV28 to TRBJ2-6, with 9 nucleotides matching TRBD1. The V gene end was trimmed by 5 bases and the J gene end by 4 bases; junction bases not matched to a gene: 15. The CDR3 extends over 19 amino acids. Germline V lookup: CDR1 MDHEN, CDR2 SYDVKM.

This clone was seen a few times. This chain uses TRBV6-2 or TRBV6-3 with TRBJ1-6; unclear D gene. Deletions cut 5 bases from V and 5 bases from J, with 13 bases between. Germline loops: CDR1 MNHEY, CDR2 SVGEGT. The CDR3 extends over 15 amino acids. The CDR3 loop is CASSNTGSNNSPLHF. The CDR3 bases are TGTGCCAGCAGTAACACCGGGTCCAATAATTCACCCCTCCACTTT.

This clone occurred a few times. The V and J genes are TRBV15 and TRBJ2-3; no reliable D call. This CDR3 has 14 residues. The germline V gene has CDR1 LNHNV and CDR2 YYDKDF (reference sequence). V was pared by 0 bases and J by 4 bases, with 8 bases between. DNA of the CDR3: TGTGCCACCAGCAGAGATCCACTTGCAGATACGCAGTATTTT. Its translation: CATSRDPLADTQYF.

CDR3 nucleotides: TGTGCCAGCAGCGTAGGTCAGCGGGCCTCCTACAATGAGCAGTTCTTC. Amino acid sequence: CASSVGQRASYNEQFF. This rearrangement joins TRBV9 to TRBJ2-1, with D maybe TRBD2 (6 bases). CDR1 and CDR2 from the germline V gene are SGDLS and YYNGEE. Trimming stripped 0 bases from V and 0 bases from J, with 10 bases between. The CDR3 spans 16 residues.

The rearrangement links TRBV19 to TRBJ1-5; possibly TRBD1 for D (5 bases). Between the trimmed V and J ends, which lost 5 bases and 0 bases, there was a span of 8 bases. CDR3 length: 14 residues. The V gene's germline CDR1 is LNHDA and CDR2 SQIVND (reference sequence). The CDR3 protein is CASSQGYSNQPQHF. DNA for the CDR3: TGTGCCAGTAGTCAGGGTTATAGCAATCAGCCCCAGCATTTT.